Included here is one TCR beta chain sequence, with context. Antigen unknown. Only in-frame clones appear in the TCRdb table, and some are missing; sequencing was by immunoSEQ multiplex PCR. The sample yields about 69,000 clones, around nine tenths seen once. This entry belongs to a study of siplizumab effects on memory and regulatory T cells. Points from the study as a whole: Naive T cells apparently outstripped memory cells in diversity and seemed major alloresponse contributors. Only a minority of proliferating CD4+ or CD8+ clones had an assignable naive or memory phenotype, with roughly 75-97% lacking one.

Germline V CDR1 and CDR2: MNHEY, SMNVEV (reference sequence). CDR3 size: 14 residues. The V end lost 5 bases, the J end lost 1 base, and 8 bases lay between the germline ends. This chain joins TRBV27 and TRBJ2-2; no definite D call. The specimen was Tregs sorted from blood. The sequence was collected from a human donor in good health. The CDR3 spells CASSPRWNTGELFF. The CDR3 region has the DNA TGTGCCAGCAGTCCCAGGTGGAACACCGGGGAGCTGTTTTTT.